This T cell receptor (beta chain) was found in a study of control samples from healthy donors and cancer patients. The V and J ends lost 3 bases and 4 bases respectively, with 7 bases between them. Germline lookup yields CDR1 LNHNV and CDR2 YYDKDF (reference sequence). This CDR3 comprises 13 residues. This table comes from immunoSEQ multiplex PCR, and its TCRdb copy is limited to in-frame clones, with some not included. The table records 150,000 to 200,000 clones, around 88% of them present only once. The material sequenced was blood. This receptor was taken from a young man in good health. V and J are TRBV15 and TRBJ2-1, with D maybe TRBD2 (5 bases). CDR3 loop: CATSSGVYNEQFF. For the CDR3, the DNA is TGTGCCACCAGCAGCGGGGTTTACAATGAGCAGTTCTTC.